These 19 T cell receptor beta chains originate from one sample sequenced in a study of T cell responses to AZD1222 COVID-19 vaccine. Method: immunoSEQ multiplex PCR; TCRdb's copy keeps in-frame clones and lacks some. The repertoire includes about 150,000 clones, over 70% of them detected once, and roughly a tenth sits in the top ten. Source: peripheral blood, taken 28 days after the second AZD1222 dose. The receptors shown here come from an adult who received the AZD1222 COVID-19 vaccine.

This rearrangement joins TRBV19 to TRBJ2-2; 8 bases line up with TRBD1. The germline V gene has CDR1 LNHDA and CDR2 SQIVND (reference sequence). This CDR3 spans 15 amino acids. J lost 3 bases, V lost 3 bases, and 3 bases had no gene match. CDR3 amino acids: CASSMQGADTGELFF. The CDR3 region has the DNA TGTGCCAGTAGTATGCAGGGGGCGGACACCGGGGAGCTGTTTTTT.

This clone was counted a single time. CDR3 amino acids: CASSLIPGTGGGDEQFF. CDR3 bases: TGTGCCAGCAGCTTAATCCCCGGGACAGGGGGCGGAGATGAGCAGTTCTTC. The chain has TRBV7-2 and TRBJ2-1, with 12 bases matching TRBD1. Germline values: CDR1 SGHTA, CDR2 FQGNSA. The CDR3 spans 17 residues. V gave up 2 bases and J gave up 8 bases; unmatched junction bases: 10.

This chain connects TRBV28 to TRBJ2-7; 7 bases fit TRBD2. The CDR3 length is 13 residues. V lost 6 bases to trimming and J lost 0 bases; unmatched junction nucleotides: 2. Germline CDR1 MDHEN, CDR2 SYDVKM. The CDR3 DNA reads as TGTGCCAGCAGACCTAGCGGCTCCTACGAGCAGTACTTC. Translation gives CASRPSGSYEQYF.

The V gene is TRBV18, the J gene TRBJ2-1, with 11 bases matching TRBD2. The CDR3 runs 15 residues. Germline-derived CDR1 and CDR2 are KGHSH and LQKENI. J was trimmed by 7 bases and V by 6 bases; bases with no gene match: 8. This chain's CDR3 is CASSPGLADLNEQFF. Here the CDR3 DNA reads TGTGCCAGCTCGCCGGGACTAGCGGACCTGAATGAGCAGTTCTTC.

The chain is built from TRBV7-9 and TRBJ2-4; tentatively, D is TRBD2 (5 bases). Trimming left V 1 base short and J 0 bases short, with 10 bases between. The CDR3 spans 16 residues. The germline gives CDR1 SEHNR, CDR2 FQNEAQ (reference sequence). In DNA, the CDR3 is TGTGCCAGCAGCTTAGGAGGGTCTATAGCCAAAAACATTCAGTACTTC. Translated, it gives CASSLGGSIAKNIQYF.

V gene TRBV5-4 combines with J gene TRBJ2-7, with a weak D call TRBD2 (6 bases). This CDR3 region has 14 residues. V gave up 3 bases and J gave up 5 bases, with 15 bases separating them. The germline V gene encodes CDR1 SGHNT and CDR2 YYREEE (reference sequence). The CDR3 DNA reads TGTGCCAGCAGCTCTGGACGTTGGAGGGACGAGCAGTACTTC. Its protein is CASSSGRWRDEQYF.

This clone was recorded a few times. The CDR3 here is CASSLTGNRRVDDTEAFF. The CDR3 DNA reads TGTGCCAGCAGCTTAACGGGGAATAGACGGGTTGATGACACTGAAGCTTTCTTT. This chain uses TRBV11-3 with TRBJ1-1; D unresolved. This CDR3 region has 18 residues. Trimming pared 2 bases from V and 3 bases from J, leaving 22 bases between. Germline CDR1 SGHNT, CDR2 YENEEA.

A remark on this clone: An end of the junction differs from the germline gene, which may be a read error. The chain couples TRBV7-7 to TRBJ2-1, with 10 bases identical to TRBD2. Germline CDR1 and CDR2: SSHAT and FNYEAQ (reference sequence). This CDR3 comprises 15 residues. The CDR3 bases are TGTGCTAGCAGCTTAGGTTCTAGCGGGAGTTCTGAGCAGTTCTTC. It encodes CASSLGSSGSSEQFF.

The rearrangement links TRBV18 to TRBJ1-4; 9 bases are a match to TRBD1. The CDR3 runs to 15 residues. CDR1 and CDR2 from the germline V gene are KGHSH and LQKENI. V was pared by 0 bases and J by 7 bases, with 3 bases of the junction left unmatched. DNA of the CDR3: TGTGCCAGCTCACCACCGGACAGGGGACGTGAAAAACTGTTTTTT. Amino acid sequence: CASSPPDRGREKLFF.

The chain couples TRBV15 to TRBJ2-1, with D perhaps TRBD1 (5 bases). This CDR3 spans 13 amino acids. Per germline, CDR1 LNHNV and CDR2 YYDKDF (reference sequence). V dropped 0 bases and J dropped 9 bases, with 9 bases sitting between them. DNA for the CDR3: TGTGCCACCAGCAGAGATCAGGGATTTGAGCAGTTCTTC. Its translation is CATSRDQGFEQFF.

This clone is a singleton in its sample. V usage is TRBV7-9 and J usage is TRBJ2-7, with D tentatively TRBD1 (6 bases). CDR3 length: 15 residues. CDR1 is SEHNR, CDR2 FQNEAQ, per germline (reference sequence). The V end lost 0 bases, the J end lost 1 base, and 10 bases lay between the germline ends. The CDR3 DNA sequence: TGTGCCAGCAGCTTAGCCGAGACAGGATCCTACGAGCAGTACTTC. It translates to CASSLAETGSYEQYF.

The V and J genes are TRBV14 and TRBJ2-7; weak D call: TRBD1 (5 bases). Germline CDR1 and CDR2: SGHDN and FVKESK. The CDR3 length is 16 residues. The germline V and J ends were trimmed by 4 bases and 3 bases, with 19 bases remaining between them. In nucleotides, the CDR3 is TGTGCCAGCAGCCCGGGCAAGGGGTACACATTCTACGAGCAGTACTTC. This codes for CASSPGKGYTFYEQYF.

J is TRBJ2-5 and V is TRBV28; TRBD1 agrees at 10 bases. CDR1 and CDR2 from the germline V gene are MDHEN and SYDVKM. This CDR3 is 14 amino acids long. Trimming removed 6 bases from V and 5 bases from J; junction bases left unmatched: 6. CDR3 nucleotide sequence: TGTGCCAGCAGCAAGACAGGGGGCGGTGAGACCCAGTACTTC. Its translation is CASSKTGGGETQYF.

This clone was observed a single time. The chain recombines TRBV5-1 with TRBJ1-3; D gene unclear. Trimming took off 0 bases at V and 0 bases at J, with 10 bases between the two ends. CDR3 size: 16 residues. Germline-derived CDR1 and CDR2 are SGHRS and YFSETQ. The chain's CDR3 is CASSLVGARSGNTIYF. Here the CDR3 DNA reads TGCGCCAGCAGCTTGGTGGGCGCCCGCTCTGGAAACACCATATATTTT.

The chain carries TRBV5-6 and TRBJ1-5; 8 bases map to TRBD1. The CDR3 sequence is 15 residues long. CDR1 and CDR2 (germline): SGHDT, YYEEEE. J lost 2 bases, V lost 4 bases, and 5 bases had no gene match. CDR3 DNA: TGTGCCAGCAGCCAGCAGGGACAGGGCAATCAGCCCCAGCATTTT. Amino acid sequence: CASSQQGQGNQPQHF.

This chain joins TRBV28 and TRBJ2-4, with 13 nucleotides matching TRBD2. V lost 6 bases to trimming and J lost 8 bases; unmatched junction nucleotides: 7. CDR1 MDHEN and CDR2 SYDVKM come from the germline V gene. This CDR3 has 15 residues. In nucleotides, the CDR3 is TGTGCCAGCAGCCTATCGACTAGCGGGAGGTACATTCAGTACTTC. This gives the protein CASSLSTSGRYIQYF.

J is TRBJ1-2 and V is TRBV2; D possibly corresponds to TRBD1 (5 bases). The CDR3 is made up of 15 amino acids. V was clipped by 4 bases and J by 3 bases, with 15 bases between them. In germline, CDR1 is SNHLY, CDR2 FYNNEI. This CDR3 is CASSGTRGNDYGYTF. DNA for the CDR3: TGTGCCAGCAGTGGAACAAGGGGCAACGACTATGGCTACACCTTC.

The chain couples TRBV6-2 or TRBV6-3 to TRBJ2-5, with no clear D. The CDR3 extends over 12 amino acids. Per germline, CDR1 MNHEY and CDR2 SVGEGT. V was shortened by 4 bases and J by 6 bases, with 9 bases between the two germline ends. The CDR3: CASSFSRQTQYF. CDR3 in DNA: TGTGCCAGCAGTTTTTCGCGGCAGACCCAGTACTTC.

This rearrangement joins TRBV18 to TRBJ1-1; possible D gene TRBD1, 6 bases. The CDR3 covers 13 residues. Germline assignment: CDR1 KGHSH and CDR2 LQKENI. Trimming stripped 5 bases from V and 4 bases from J, with 11 bases between. CDR3 region: CASSSSGVTEAFF. The CDR3 nucleotides read TGTGCCAGCTCATCCTCAGGGGTCACTGAAGCTTTCTTT.